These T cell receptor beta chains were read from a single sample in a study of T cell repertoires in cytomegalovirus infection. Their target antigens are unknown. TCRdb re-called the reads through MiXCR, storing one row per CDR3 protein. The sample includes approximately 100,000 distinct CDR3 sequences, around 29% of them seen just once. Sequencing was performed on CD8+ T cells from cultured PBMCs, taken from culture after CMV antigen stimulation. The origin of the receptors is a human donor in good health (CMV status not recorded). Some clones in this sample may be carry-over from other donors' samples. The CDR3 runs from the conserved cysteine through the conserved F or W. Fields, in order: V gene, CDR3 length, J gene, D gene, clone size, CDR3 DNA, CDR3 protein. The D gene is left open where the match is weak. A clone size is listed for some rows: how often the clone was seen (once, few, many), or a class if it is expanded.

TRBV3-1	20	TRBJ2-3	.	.	TGTGCCAGCAGCCCCCAATGGGCAGGGGCTTTTGGAATCTACACAGATACGCAGTATTTT	CASSPQWAGAFGIYTDTQYF
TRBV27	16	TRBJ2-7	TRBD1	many	TGTGCCAGCAGTTTGGCTTTGGGACAGGGGTACTACGAGCAGTACTTC	CASSLALGQGYYEQYF
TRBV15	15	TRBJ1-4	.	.	TGTGCCACCAGCCCCGAGCCGGGGGCGAATGAAAAACTGTTTTTT	CATSPEPGANEKLFF
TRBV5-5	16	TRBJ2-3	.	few	TGTGCCAGCAGCTGGGAGGAGGGGGGCCTGACAGATACGCAGTATTTT	CASSWEEGGLTDTQYF
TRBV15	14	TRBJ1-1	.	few	TGTGCCACCAGCAGAGATCCGGGGGACACTGAAGCTTTCTTT	CATSRDPGDTEAFF
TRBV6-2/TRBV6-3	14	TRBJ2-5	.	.	TGTGCCAGCAATCCACGGGGCGGGAAAGAGACCCAGTACTTC	CASNPRGGKETQYF
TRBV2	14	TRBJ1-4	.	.	TGTGCCAGTAAACCCGGACGGGCAAATGAAAAACTGTTTTTT	CASKPGRANEKLFF
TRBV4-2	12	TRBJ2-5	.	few	TGTGCCAGCAGCGCGAGGGGAAGGACCCAGTACTTC	CASSARGRTQYF
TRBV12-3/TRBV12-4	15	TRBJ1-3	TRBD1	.	TGTGCCAGCAGCCGGACAGGTTACACTGGAAACACCATATATTTT	CASSRTGYTGNTIYF
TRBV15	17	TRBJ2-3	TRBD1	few	TGTGCCACCAGCAGAGATCGGGGGACAGGGCAAGAAGATACGCAGTATTTT	CATSRDRGTGQEDTQYF
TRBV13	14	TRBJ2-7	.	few	TGTGCCAGCAGTTGGGGGGCAGGATCCTACGAGCAGTACTTC	CASSWGAGSYEQYF
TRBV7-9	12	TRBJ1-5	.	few	TGTGCCAGCAGCTTATCGGCAGGGGAGTTACATTTT	CASSLSAGELHF
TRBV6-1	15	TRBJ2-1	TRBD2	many	TGTGCCAGCTCGGGACTAGCCTTTTCTTACAATGAGCAGTTCTTC	CASSGLAFSYNEQFF
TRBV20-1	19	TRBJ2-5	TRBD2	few	TGCAGTGCTAGGGGGCTTCTAAGGACTAGCGGGGGGGCCATGGAGACCCAGTACTTC	CSARGLLRTSGGAMETQYF
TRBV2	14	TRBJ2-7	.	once	TGTGCCAGCAGTCAAAGGGGCGCTACCTACGAGCAGTACTTC	CASSQRGATYEQYF
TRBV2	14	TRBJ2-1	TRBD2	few	TGTGCCTCAAGCGGGCTAGCGGGCGCAAATGAGCAGTTCTTC	CASSGLAGANEQFF
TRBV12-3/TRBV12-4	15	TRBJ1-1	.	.	TGTGCCAGCAGTCTCGGAGTCCGGCGGAACACTGAAGCTTTCTTT	CASSLGVRRNTEAFF
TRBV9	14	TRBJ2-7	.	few	TGTGCCAGCAGCGTAGGTGGGGGAATCGACGAGCAGTACTTC	CASSVGGGIDEQYF
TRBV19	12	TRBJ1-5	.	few	TGTGCCAGTAAGATCGGGACTCAGCCCCAGCATTTT	CASKIGTQPQHF
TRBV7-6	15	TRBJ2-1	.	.	TGTGCCAGCAGCTTAGAGGAGAGAGCCTACAATGAGCAGTTCTTC	CASSLEERAYNEQFF
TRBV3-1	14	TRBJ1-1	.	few	TGTGCCAGCAGCCAAGACTGGACAGCCACTGAAGCTTTCTTT	CASSQDWTATEAFF
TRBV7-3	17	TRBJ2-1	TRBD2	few	TGTGCCAGCGCTTTTTGGGGACCGGGACTAGAGAACAATGAGCAGTTCTTC	CASAFWGPGLENNEQFF
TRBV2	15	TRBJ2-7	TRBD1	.	TGTGCCAGCAGTGTTCGGGGACAGGGGGCTTACGAGCAGTACTTC	CASSVRGQGAYEQYF
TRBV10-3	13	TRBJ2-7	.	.	TGTGCCATCAGTACTGACGTTTCCTACGAGCAGTACTTC	CAISTDVSYEQYF
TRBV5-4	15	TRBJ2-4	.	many	TGTGCCAGCAGCCCGGGGGACGGAGGGGAAAACATTCAGTACTTC	CASSPGDGGENIQYF
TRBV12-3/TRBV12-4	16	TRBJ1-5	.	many	TGTGCCAGCAGTTCGTTCTTGTCCCTTCTCAATCAGCCCCAGCATTTT	CASSSFLSLLNQPQHF
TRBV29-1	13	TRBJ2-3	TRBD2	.	TGCAGCGTTGACGGGGGGTTAGGGGATACGCAGTATTTT	CSVDGGLGDTQYF
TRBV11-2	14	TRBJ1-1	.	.	TGTGCCAGCAGCTTAGGTAACCAGGACACTGAAGCTTTCTTT	CASSLGNQDTEAFF
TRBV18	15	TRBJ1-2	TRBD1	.	TGTGCCAGCTCAAGCGGACAGGGCGAGAACTATGGCTACACCTTC	CASSSGQGENYGYTF
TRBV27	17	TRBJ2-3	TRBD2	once	TGTGCCAGCAGTTTAGAAAGCGGGGGGGCTGGCACAGATACGCAGTATTTT	CASSLESGGAGTDTQYF
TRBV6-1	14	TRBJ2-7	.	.	TGTGCCAGCAGTGTTTCAGGGTCCTCCTACGAGCAGTACTTC	CASSVSGSSYEQYF